Below, one T cell receptor (beta chain) is given with its context. V was clipped by 0 bases and J by 0 bases, with 9 bases between them. Per the germline V gene, CDR1 is MNHEY and CDR2 is SVGAGI. CDR3 length: 15 residues. The source of the sample is a study of blood T cells in healthy people across ages. A second about 7 to 11 cycle PCR used barcoded and J-beta primers. MiXCR, run by TCRdb on the 5' RACE reads, gives a single entry per CDR3 protein. This table has hundreds of thousands of distinct CDR3 sequences, more than 40% appearing once. The clonotype was recovered from a man aged 60 to 75 in good health. Material: blood. The rearrangement links TRBV6-5 to TRBJ2-7; D is undetermined. The CDR3 reads CASSYSRRYSYEQYF. CDR3 coding DNA: TGTGCCAGCAGTTACTCTAGGCGATACTCCTACGAGCAGTACTTC.